The 20 T cell receptor beta chains presented below share a single source sample, sequenced in a study of T cell responses to AZD1222 COVID-19 vaccine. Here immunoSEQ multiplex PCR was the method, and the copy in TCRdb shows in-frame clones only, minus some. The sample records tens of thousands of clones, roughly 88% being singletons. This material consisted of peripheral blood, taken 28 days after the second AZD1222 dose. The receptors were gathered from an adult who received the AZD1222 COVID-19 vaccine.

This chain joins TRBV13 and TRBJ2-1, with 9 positions matching TRBD1. V shed 7 bases and J 6 bases; nucleotides not matched to a gene: 1. The CDR3 has 12 residues. Germline V gene lookup returns CDR1 PRHDT and CDR2 FYEKMQ (reference sequence). CDR3 bases: TGTGCCAGCAACAGGGGGCCCAATGAGCAGTTCTTC. Residues: CASNRGPNEQFF.

V and J are TRBV5-1 and TRBJ2-3; perhaps D is TRBD1 or TRBD2 (6 bases each). V was shortened by 2 bases and J by 5 bases, with 15 bases between the two germline ends. CDR3 length equals 15 residues. In germline, CDR1 is SGHRS, CDR2 YFSETQ. The CDR3 loop is CASSLRRGLGDTQYF. Here the CDR3 DNA reads TGCGCCAGCAGCTTACGCCGGGGGCTGGGAGATACGCAGTATTTT. The complete variable domain, with remaining parts taken from reference TRBV5-1 and TRBJ2-3, reads KAGVTQTPRYLIKTRGQQVTLSCSPISGHRSVSWYQQTPGQGLQFLFEYFSETQRNKGNFPGRFSGRQFSNSRSEMNVSTLELGDSALYLCASSLRRGLGDTQYFGPGTRLTVL.

V and J are TRBV20-1 and TRBJ1-1, with D maybe TRBD1 (5 bases). The germline V gene has CDR1 DFQATT and CDR2 SNEGSKA (reference sequence). V shed 3 bases and J shed 0 bases, with 11 bases lying between them. The CDR3 spans 14 residues. The CDR3 coding sequence is TGCAGTGCTAGTCAGGGCAGGATGAACACTGAAGCTTTCTTT. Protein sequence: CSASQGRMNTEAFF.

The rearrangement joins TRBV2 to TRBJ1-2; tentatively, D is TRBD1 (6 bases). V was clipped by 7 bases and J by 7 bases, with 13 bases between them. The V gene's germline CDR1 is SNHLY and CDR2 FYNNEI. CDR3 length: 12 residues. The CDR3 is CASNSGEGGYTF. The CDR3 DNA sequence: TGTGCCAGCAATTCAGGGGAGGGTGGCTACACCTTC. Full variable domain (outside the CDR3, taken from reference TRBV2 and TRBJ1-2): EPEVTQTPSHQVTQMGQEVILRCVPISNHLYFYWYRQILGQKVEFLVSFYNNEISEKSEIFDDQFSVERPDGSNFTLKIRSTKLEDSAMYFCASNSGEGGYTFGSGTRLTVV.

This clone was recorded a few times. The rearrangement joins TRBV7-2 to TRBJ2-2; TRBD1 is a possible D gene (5 bases). Looked up from germline, CDR1 is SGHTA and CDR2 is FQGNSA. V was trimmed by 4 bases and J by 5 bases, leaving 14 bases between them. The CDR3 has 15 amino acids. Here the CDR3 DNA reads TGTGCCAGCAGCTCCCTACCAGGGTGGACCGGGGAGCTGTTTTTT. Amino acid sequence: CASSSLPGWTGELFF.

As concerns this clone: Other DNA sequences in this sample translate to the same CDR3. The V gene is TRBV7-2, the J gene TRBJ1-1; D is ambiguous. V lost 2 bases and J lost 1, with 5 bases in between. Germline loops: CDR1 SGHTA, CDR2 FQGNSA. This CDR3 has 13 amino acids. CDR3 region: CASSLSGNTEAFF. The CDR3 DNA reads TGTGCCAGCAGCTTATCAGGGAACACTGAAGCTTTCTTT. Complete variable domain (other parts from reference TRBV7-2 and TRBJ1-1): GAGVSQSPSNKVTEKGKDVELRCDPISGHTALYWYRQSLGQGLEFLIYFQGNSAPDKSGLPSDRFSAERTGGSVSTLTIQRTQQEDSAVYLCASSLSGNTEAFFGQGTRLTVV.

The CDR3 region has the DNA TGTGCCAGTGAACTAGCGGGGGGGCCCTACAATGAGCAGTTCTTC. Translation gives CASELAGGPYNEQFF. The chain links TRBV5-4 to TRBJ2-1, with TRBD2 identical over 13 bases. V gave up 8 bases and J gave up 2 bases; unmatched junction bases: 4. The CDR3 sequence is 15 residues long. Germline V CDR1 and CDR2: SGHNT, YYREEE (reference sequence).

The chain links TRBV30 to TRBJ2-7; D perhaps matches TRBD2 (6 bases). In germline, CDR1 is GTSNPN, CDR2 SVGIG (reference sequence). This CDR3 has 14 amino acids. V lost 8 bases to trimming and J lost 1 base, with 18 bases between them. CDR3 in amino acids: CAHKSRGTSYEQYF. In nucleotides, the CDR3 is TGTGCCCATAAGAGTCGGGGGACTTCCTACGAGCAGTACTTC.

The V and J genes are TRBV27 and TRBJ1-6; TRBD1 aligns across 8 bases. CDR3 length equals 16 residues. With 7 bases clipped from V and 9 bases from J, the junction kept 14 bases outside the gene matches. Germline V gene data show CDR1 as MNHEY and CDR2 as SMNVEV (reference sequence). The CDR3, as DNA: TGTGCCAGCACCATCCGACAGGGGCCGGGAGCTTCACCCCTCCACTTT. Its translation is CASTIRQGPGASPLHF.

V usage is TRBV11-2 and J usage is TRBJ1-4; D might be TRBD1 (5 bases). CDR1 SGHAT and CDR2 FQNNGV come from the germline V gene. The CDR3 consists of 16 residues. V shed 0 bases and J shed 6 bases, with 14 bases lying between them. This CDR3 is CASSLEAGRLDEKLFF. DNA for the CDR3: TGTGCCAGCAGCTTAGAAGCAGGGAGGTTGGATGAAAAACTGTTTTTT.

This clone showed up just once. This chain joins TRBV6-4 and TRBJ1-1; 8 bases line up with TRBD1. V shed 5 bases and J 1 base; nucleotides not matched to a gene: 6. This CDR3 is 15 amino acids long. Germline V gene data show CDR1 as MRHNA and CDR2 as SNTAGT. The CDR3 nucleotides are TGTGCCAGCAGTATGACCGGGACAGGGAACACTGAAGCTTTCTTT. Translating gives CASSMTGTGNTEAFF.

This rearrangement joins TRBV5-6 to TRBJ1-1; no firm D call. The CDR3 consists of 17 residues. The V gene's germline CDR1 is SGHDT and CDR2 YYEEEE. Trimming cost V 0 bases and J 0 bases, with 15 bases left between them. CDR3 amino acids: CASSLARGRPMNTEAFF. The DNA of the CDR3 is TGTGCCAGCAGCTTGGCCCGGGGAAGGCCCATGAACACTGAAGCTTTCTTT.

The chain combines TRBV6-1 with TRBJ1-2; no definite D call. The ends were cut back, 1 base at V and 11 bases at J, with 20 bases in the middle. CDR1 MNHNS and CDR2 SASEGT come from the germline V gene. The CDR3 length is 15 residues. CDR3 loop: CASSEGSSGSYPYTF. CDR3 DNA sequence: TGTGCCAGCAGTGAAGGGTCCTCCGGGAGTTACCCTTACACCTTC.

The chain employs TRBV27 and TRBJ2-5, with D possibly called TRBD1 or TRBD2 (5 bases each). V lost 1 base and J 3 bases, leaving 9 bases between the germline ends. The CDR3 spans 14 residues. CDR1 and CDR2 from the germline V gene are MNHEY and SMNVEV (reference sequence). CDR3 sequence: CASSLFGTEETQYF. The CDR3 coding sequence is TGTGCCAGCAGTTTATTCGGGACGGAAGAGACCCAGTACTTC.

The chain has TRBV19 and TRBJ1-1; D remains unclear. Germline V gene lookup returns CDR1 LNHDA and CDR2 SQIVND (reference sequence). Trimming pared 5 bases from V and 10 bases from J, leaving 8 bases between. The CDR3 runs to 10 residues. DNA of the CDR3: TGTGCCAGTAGTCGGGGAATAGCTTTCTTT. It encodes CASSRGIAFF.

The chain joins TRBV5-1 to TRBJ2-1, with a weak D call TRBD1 (6 bases). The germline V and J ends were trimmed by 0 bases and 8 bases, with 9 bases remaining between them. The CDR3 is 13 amino acids. Germline V gene sequence: CDR1 SGHRS, CDR2 YFSETQ. CDR3 amino acids: CASSLEQGYEQFF. CDR3 coding DNA: TGCGCCAGCAGCTTGGAACAGGGTTATGAGCAGTTCTTC.

This clone has just one count. The chain carries TRBV19 and TRBJ1-1, with 10 bases aligning to TRBD1. With V trimmed by 0 bases and J by 9 bases, 4 bases remained unmatched. The CDR3 loop spans 14 amino acids. Germline CDR1 and CDR2: LNHDA and SQIVND (reference sequence). CDR3 in amino acids: CASSIDRGQGQAFF. The CDR3 DNA reads as TGTGCCAGTAGTATAGATCGGGGACAGGGGCAAGCTTTCTTT.

The CDR3 spells CASSQGREPTLSGYTF. CDR3 in DNA: TGTGCCAGCAGCCAGGGTCGGGAACCCACATTGAGTGGCTACACCTTC. J is TRBJ1-2 and V is TRBV5-4; TRBD1 is a possible D gene (5 bases). From germline, CDR1 is SGHNT and CDR2 YYREEE (reference sequence). Trimming cost V 4 bases and J 7 bases, with 23 bases left between them. This CDR3 comprises 16 residues.

The rearrangement uses TRBV9 and TRBJ2-5; TRBD1 matches at 9 bases. The germline V gene has CDR1 SGDLS and CDR2 YYNGEE. With V trimmed by 3 bases and J by 10 bases, 10 bases remained unmatched. This CDR3 is built from 14 residues. CDR3 DNA sequence: TGTGCCAGCAGCGCCGGGACAGGGCCTCCGAGCCAGTACTTC. Its translation: CASSAGTGPPSQYF.

The chain recombines TRBV7-8 with TRBJ2-5, with D maybe TRBD2 (5 bases). Germline assignment: CDR1 SGHVS and CDR2 FQNEAQ. The CDR3 covers 17 residues. With 0 bases removed from V and 5 bases from J, the gap between germline ends came to 19 bases. CDR3 sequence: CASSLARIGRGLETQYF. CDR3 sequence (DNA): TGTGCCAGCAGCTTAGCGCGAATCGGCAGAGGGTTGGAGACCCAGTACTTC.